Sequencing of this T cell receptor (beta chain) was carried out in a study of blood T cell repertoires in COVID-19. After removal of 6 bases from V and 7 bases from J, the junction contained 15 bases not matched to a gene. The CDR3 covers 18 residues. CDR1 is MDHEN and CDR2 is SYDVKM in the germline V gene. TCRdb's table, derived via immunoSEQ multiplex PCR, lists solely in-frame clones and lacks some. This table holds 85,000 to 110,000 clones, 87% found once. This chain connects TRBV28 to TRBJ2-1; the match to TRBD2 covers 13 bases. The sample taken for sequencing was peripheral blood. The TCR was taken from a human donor in a cohort sampled during active COVID-19. The CDR3 sequence: CASSSRKTGTSGTNEQFF. CDR3 nucleotide sequence: TGTGCCAGCAGCTCACGCAAAACCGGGACTAGCGGGACGAATGAGCAGTTCTTC.